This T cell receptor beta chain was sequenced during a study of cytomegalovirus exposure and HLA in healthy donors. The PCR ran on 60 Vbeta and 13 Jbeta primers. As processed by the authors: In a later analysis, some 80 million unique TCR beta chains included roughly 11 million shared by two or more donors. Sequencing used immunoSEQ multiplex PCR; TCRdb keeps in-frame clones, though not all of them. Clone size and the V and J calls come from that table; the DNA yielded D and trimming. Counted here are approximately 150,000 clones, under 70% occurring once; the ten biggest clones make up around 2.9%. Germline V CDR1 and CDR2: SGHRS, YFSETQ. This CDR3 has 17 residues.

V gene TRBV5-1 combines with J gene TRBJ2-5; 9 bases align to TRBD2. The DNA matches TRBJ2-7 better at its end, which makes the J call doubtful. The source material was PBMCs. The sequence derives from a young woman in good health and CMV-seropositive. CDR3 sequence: CASSSEGLASGNNEQYF. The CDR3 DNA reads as TGCGCCAGCAGCTCCGAAGGTTTGGCTAGCGGGAATAACGAGCAGTACTTC.